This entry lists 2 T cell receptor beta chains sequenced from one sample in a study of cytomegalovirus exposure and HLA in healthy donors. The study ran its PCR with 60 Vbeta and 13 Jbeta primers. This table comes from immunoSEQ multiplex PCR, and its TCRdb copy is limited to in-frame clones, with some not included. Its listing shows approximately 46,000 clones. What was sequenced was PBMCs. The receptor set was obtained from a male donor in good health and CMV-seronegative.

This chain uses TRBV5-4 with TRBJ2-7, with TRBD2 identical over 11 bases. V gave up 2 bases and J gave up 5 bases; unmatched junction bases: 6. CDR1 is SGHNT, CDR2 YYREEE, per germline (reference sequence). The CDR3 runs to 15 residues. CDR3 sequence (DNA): TGTGCCAGCAGCTTTAGTCGTAGCGGGAGGGACGAGCAGTACTTC. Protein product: CASSFSRSGRDEQYF.

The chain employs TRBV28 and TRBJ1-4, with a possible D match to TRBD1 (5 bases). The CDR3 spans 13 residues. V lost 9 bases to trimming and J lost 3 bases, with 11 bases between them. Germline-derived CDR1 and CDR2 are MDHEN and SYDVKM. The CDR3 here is CASRGVPNEKLFF. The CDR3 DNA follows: TGTGCCAGTCGGGGGGTTCCTAATGAAAAACTGTTTTTT.